This is a list of T cell receptor beta chains from one sample in a study of CD8 T cells in ankylosing spondylitis. TCRdb re-derived calls from the 5' RACE reads in MiXCR, one entry per CDR3 protein. This sample carries approximately 88,000 distinct CDR3 sequences, about 8.8% of them seen once, and the ten largest clones take 4% to 5.5%. The specimen sequenced was blood, either unsorted or a sorted T cell fraction (not recorded which). These receptor sequences come from a male donor with ankylosing spondylitis or in good health (not recorded which). Both conserved end residues are part of each CDR3. Fields, in order: J gene, D gene, V gene, clone size, CDR3 protein, CDR3 DNA. D genes are given only for firm matches. Only part of the rows carry a size: once, few, many, or a class if the clone is expanded.

TRBJ1-2 - TRBV5-6 many CASSLGKGNNYGYTF TGTGCCAGCAGCTTAGGAAAGGGAAATAACTATGGCTACACCTTC
TRBJ2-2 TRBD2 TRBV5-1 many CASSPTRRLAVETNTGELFF TGCGCCAGCAGCCCCACCAGACGACTAGCGGTGGAAACGAACACCGGGGAGCTGTTTTTT
TRBJ2-1 TRBD2 TRBV2 many CASSEGTSIHEQFF TGTGCCAGCAGTGAAGGGACTAGCATCCATGAGCAGTTCTTC
TRBJ2-2 - TRBV2 many CASSEYGIRTGELFF TGTGCCAGCAGTGAATACGGGATTAGAACCGGGGAGCTGTTTTTT
TRBJ2-2 TRBD2 TRBV12-3/TRBV12-4 - CASSSGLAVLTGELFF TGTGCCAGCAGTTCGGGACTAGCGGTGCTTACCGGGGAGCTGTTTTTT
TRBJ1-1 TRBD1 TRBV5-1 many CASSLTPGTANTEAFF TGCGCCAGCAGCTTGACCCCCGGGACAGCGAACACTGAAGCTTTCTTT
TRBJ2-2 - TRBV12-3/TRBV12-4 many CASSLGGSNTGELFF TGTGCCAGCAGTCTTGGAGGGTCGAACACCGGGGAGCTGTTTTTT
TRBJ2-3 TRBD1 TRBV5-1 many CASSLATGTGGADTQYF TGCGCCAGCAGCTTGGCTACCGGGACAGGGGGCGCAGATACGCAGTATTTT
TRBJ1-1 - TRBV12-3/TRBV12-4 many CASSPGHANTEAFF TGTGCCAGCAGTCCTGGACACGCGAACACTGAAGCTTTCTTT
TRBJ2-2 TRBD1 TRBV5-1 many CASSLVRTGRYTGELFF TGCGCCAGCAGCTTGGTGAGGACAGGGCGATACACCGGGGAGCTGTTTTTT
TRBJ1-1 - TRBV12-3/TRBV12-4 many CASSSDGAGTEAFF TGTGCCAGCAGCTCTGACGGGGCGGGCACTGAAGCTTTCTTT
TRBJ1-5 - TRBV20-1 many CSARSWGGDPDQPQHF TGCAGTGCTAGATCGTGGGGAGGGGACCCCGATCAGCCCCAGCATTTT
TRBJ2-7 - TRBV9 many CASSRGGPPYEQYF TGTGCCAGCTCAAGGGGGGGGCCTCCTTACGAGCAGTACTTC
TRBJ1-2 TRBD1 TRBV7-3 many CASSFRQGVNYGYTF TGTGCCAGCAGCTTTAGACAGGGAGTTAACTATGGCTACACCTTC
TRBJ2-5 - TRBV29-1 - CSVEIEARTHQGTQYF TGTAGCGTTGAAATAGAAGCCCGGACCCACCAAGGGACCCAGTACTTC
TRBJ2-1 TRBD1 TRBV28 many CASSLDRVSYNEQFF TGTGCCAGCAGTTTGGACAGGGTCTCCTACAATGAGCAGTTCTTC
TRBJ2-7 - TRBV3-1 - CAGSQVVESYEQYF TGTGCCGGCAGCCAGGTTGTCGAGTCCTACGAGCAGTACTTC
TRBJ2-7 - TRBV4-2 many CASSQVRARGLEQYF TGTGCCAGCAGCCAAGTTAGGGCGCGGGGTCTCGAGCAGTACTTC
TRBJ2-2 - TRBV28 many CASSPPRDTNTGELFF TGTGCCAGCTCCCCACCACGGGACACGAACACCGGGGAGCTGTTTTTT
TRBJ2-1 - TRBV29-1 many CSVLRNEQFF TGCAGCGTACTCAGGAATGAGCAGTTCTTC
TRBJ2-7 TRBD1 TRBV7-2 few CASQLGQGPSYEQYF TGTGCCAGCCAGCTAGGACAGGGGCCCTCCTACGAGCAGTACTTC
TRBJ1-2 - TRBV20-1 many CSAREGLGRYGYTF TGCAGTGCTAGAGAAGGCCTGGGGCGATATGGCTACACCTTC
TRBJ2-3 - TRBV10-3 many CAISESGSTSTDTQYF TGTGCCATCAGTGAGTCAGGTAGCACAAGCACAGATACGCAGTATTTT
TRBJ1-2 - TRBV7-8 many CASSLGGPNYGYTF TGTGCCAGCAGCTTAGGGGGGCCAAACTATGGCTACACCTTC
TRBJ1-1 - TRBV5-1 many CASSSQGNTEAFF TGCGCCAGCAGCTCACAGGGGAACACTGAAGCTTTCTTT
TRBJ1-5 - TRBV20-1 many CSARDQTVSNQPQHF TGCAGTGCTAGAGATCAGACAGTGAGCAATCAGCCCCAGCATTTT
TRBJ1-1 - TRBV29-1 many CSVEGEFLDKSYTEAFF TGCAGCGTTGAAGGGGAATTCCTGGACAAATCGTACACTGAAGCTTTCTTT
TRBJ1-1 - TRBV12-3/TRBV12-4 many CASSLNRVTEAFF TGTGCCAGCAGTTTAAATAGGGTAACTGAAGCTTTCTTT
TRBJ1-1 - TRBV20-1 many CSASGFTEAFF TGCAGTGCTAGCGGCTTCACTGAAGCTTTCTTT
TRBJ2-7 - TRBV28 many CASSPHLRSYEQYF TGTGCCAGCAGTCCCCACCTGAGGTCCTACGAGCAGTACTTC
TRBJ2-4 TRBD2 TRBV27 many CASSREGLAKNIQYF TGTGCCAGCAGTAGGGAGGGGCTAGCCAAAAACATTCAGTACTTC
TRBJ2-1 TRBD2 TRBV7-2 many CASSPRLAGGIYNEQFF TGTGCCAGCAGCCCTCGACTAGCGGGGGGTATATACAATGAGCAGTTCTTC
TRBJ2-7 - TRBV7-2 - CASSLGLSDEQYF TGTGCCAGCAGCTTAGGATTGAGCGACGAGCAGTACTTC
TRBJ2-7 - TRBV7-6 many CASSWGINYEQYF TGTGCCAGCAGCTGGGGCATTAACTACGAGCAGTACTTC
TRBJ2-7 - TRBV7-3 - CASSAYLRSYEQYF TGTGCCAGCAGCGCCTACCTCAGGTCCTACGAGCAGTACTTC
TRBJ1-4 - TRBV3-1 many CASSQVTGPPNEKLFF TGTGCCAGCAGCCAAGTAACGGGACCGCCCAATGAAAAACTGTTTTTT
TRBJ1-2 - TRBV10-3 many CAISEPRAPGRYTF TGTGCCATCAGTGAGCCGCGAGCCCCCGGGCGCTACACCTTC
TRBJ2-5 TRBD1 TRBV12-3/TRBV12-4 many CASSPGRQGDQETQYF TGTGCCAGCAGCCCCGGTAGACAGGGGGACCAAGAGACCCAGTACTTC
TRBJ2-1 - TRBV11-1 many CASSLAGIYNEQFF TGTGCCAGCAGCTTAGCAGGGATCTACAATGAGCAGTTCTTC
TRBJ1-1 - TRBV11-2 many CASSLVAPLPGMNTEAFF TGTGCCAGCAGCTTAGTGGCCCCTCTTCCAGGCATGAACACTGAAGCTTTCTTT
TRBJ2-6 TRBD1 TRBV29-1 many CSVALTGLGANVLTF TGCAGCGTGGCGTTGACAGGGTTGGGGGCCAACGTCCTGACTTTC
TRBJ2-3 TRBD2 TRBV7-6 few CASSLSSGGPRADTQYF TGTGCCAGCAGCTTAAGTAGCGGGGGGCCGCGGGCAGATACGCAGTATTTT
TRBJ2-7 - TRBV23-1 few CASRGRISYEQYF TGCGCCAGTCGAGGGCGCATTTCCTACGAGCAGTACTTC
TRBJ2-5 TRBD1 TRBV7-2 many CASSPTGGGETQYF TGTGCCAGCAGCCCGACAGGGGGTGGGGAGACCCAGTACTTC
TRBJ2-7 TRBD1 TRBV12-3/TRBV12-4 many CASSRGETGGFEQYF TGTGCCAGCAGTCGGGGGGAGACAGGGGGATTCGAGCAGTACTTC
TRBJ2-3 - TRBV24-1 many CATSDTYPGTKDTQYF TGTGCCACCAGTGATACGTATCCGGGGACGAAAGATACGCAGTATTTT